Listed below are T cell receptor beta chains from one sample, sequenced in a study of T-cell reconstitution after alpha-beta-depleted transplantation in children. TCRdb re-called the PCR reads through MiXCR, storing one row per CDR3 protein. The data show 490,000 or so distinct CDR3 sequences, 9.5% to 15% seen once. The sample here was PBMCs from the stem cell graft donor, taken from the stem cell graft. The source of these receptors is a human donor who donated a stem cell graft to a child with combined immunodeficiency. The CDR3 runs from the conserved cysteine through the conserved F or W. D genes are given only for firm matches. Not all rows give a size; the values are once, few, many and, for expanded clones, a class.

d_gene: NA
j_gene: TRBJ2-6
abundance: NA
v_gene: TRBV27
CDR3nt: TGTGCCAGCACCTTCTTTCCCCGGACGGCCTCCTACTACTCTGGGGCCAACGTCCTGACTTTC
CDR3aa: CASTFFPRTASYYSGANVLTF

d_gene: NA
j_gene: TRBJ2-7
abundance: few
v_gene: TRBV7-2
CDR3nt: TGTGCCAGCAGCTTAGGTGGGGGAATGTACTTC
CDR3aa: CASSLGGGMYF

d_gene: TRBD1
j_gene: TRBJ2-7
abundance: many
v_gene: TRBV12-3/TRBV12-4
CDR3nt: TGTGCCAGCAGTTCAGGGGGATACGAGCAGTACTTC
CDR3aa: CASSSGGYEQYF

d_gene: TRBD2
j_gene: TRBJ2-2
abundance: few
v_gene: TRBV6-1
CDR3nt: TGTGCCAGCAGCTTTAGCGGGAGCGGGCGGGGCACCGGGGAGCTGTTTTTT
CDR3aa: CASSFSGSGRGTGELFF

d_gene: TRBD1
j_gene: TRBJ1-1
abundance: many
v_gene: TRBV12-3/TRBV12-4
CDR3nt: TGTGCCAGCAGTGACAGGGGAGGAATGTTTGGGACTGAAGCTTTCTTT
CDR3aa: CASSDRGGMFGTEAFF

d_gene: NA
j_gene: TRBJ2-1
abundance: many
v_gene: TRBV27
CDR3nt: TGTGCCAGCAGCTTTGGTGGTTATGAGCAGTTCTTC
CDR3aa: CASSFGGYEQFF

d_gene: NA
j_gene: TRBJ2-3
abundance: NA
v_gene: TRBV7-2
CDR3nt: TGTGCCAGCAGCTTAGGGATAGCGGCAGATACGCAGTATTTT
CDR3aa: CASSLGIAADTQYF

d_gene: NA
j_gene: TRBJ2-2
abundance: NA
v_gene: TRBV3-1
CDR3nt: TGTGCCAGCAGCCGAGGCCTGGGGGCGGGCGGGGAGCTGTTTTTT
CDR3aa: CASSRGLGAGGELFF

d_gene: NA
j_gene: TRBJ1-1
abundance: NA
v_gene: TRBV28
CDR3nt: TGTGCCAGCAAGGACATCATGAACACTGAAGCTTTCTTT
CDR3aa: CASKDIMNTEAFF

d_gene: NA
j_gene: TRBJ1-2
abundance: few
v_gene: TRBV6-1
CDR3nt: TGTGCCAGCAGTGAAGCGGTCGGGACTTATGGCTACACCTTC
CDR3aa: CASSEAVGTYGYTF